A single sample is the source of the 20 T cell receptor beta chains below, sequenced in a study of T cell responses to AZD1222 COVID-19 vaccine. Using immunoSEQ multiplex PCR, the repertoire was profiled, and TCRdb retains in-frame clones only, with some absent. The sample yields around 160,000 clones, just over 90% seen once. Sequencing used peripheral blood, obtained 28 days after the second AZD1222 dose. The receptors were gathered from an adult who received the AZD1222 COVID-19 vaccine.

The rearrangement uses TRBV6-5 and TRBJ2-1, with TRBD1 matching over 7 bases. Germline-derived CDR1 and CDR2 are MNHEY and SVGAGI. Trimming at V came to 8 bases and at J to 0 bases, leaving 4 bases not matched to a gene. This CDR3 is 14 amino acids long. CDR3 in amino acids: CASVQGNSYNEQFF. CDR3 bases: TGTGCCAGCGTACAGGGGAACTCCTACAATGAGCAGTTCTTC.

The sample holds one count of this clone. The chain links TRBV19 to TRBJ1-1, with a tentative D call TRBD1 (6 bases). The CDR3 is 12 amino acids. V lost 6 bases to trimming and J lost 12 bases, with 17 bases between them. The germline V gene has CDR1 LNHDA and CDR2 SQIVND (reference sequence). The CDR3 loop reads CASSKETGLTFF. The CDR3 bases are TGTGCCAGTAGCAAAGAAACAGGGTTGACTTTCTTT.

V gene TRBV7-6 combines with J gene TRBJ1-6; possible D gene TRBD1, 5 bases. The germline CDR1 and CDR2 sequences are SGHVS and FNYEAQ. V gave up 3 bases and J gave up 7 bases, with 13 bases separating them. The CDR3 sequence is 15 residues long. CDR3 sequence: CASSLGPAGNSPLHF. CDR3 sequence (DNA): TGTGCCAGCAGCTTGGGACCCGCAGGGAATTCACCCCTCCACTTT.

This clone occurred a few times. This chain uses TRBV6-5 with TRBJ1-2; 11 bases agree with TRBD1. Germline V gene data show CDR1 as MNHEY and CDR2 as SVGAGI. The junction had 2 bases not matched to a gene; V was cut back by 6 bases and J by 2 bases. The CDR3 loop spans 14 amino acids. CDR3 bases: TGTGCCAGCAGCCGGGACAGGGGGAACTATGGCTACACCTTC. Its protein product is CASSRDRGNYGYTF.

In DNA form, the CDR3 reads TGTGCTAGTGGTTTAGGGGGCGGGGAGACCCAGTACTTC. Protein product: CASGLGGGETQYF. This chain links TRBV12-5 with TRBJ2-5; TRBD1 agrees at 7 bases. Losses at the gene ends were 3 bases for V and 5 bases for J; bases not matched to a gene: 3. The CDR3 is made up of 13 amino acids. Germline assignment: CDR1 LGHNT and CDR2 FRNRAP.

V usage is TRBV20-1 and J usage is TRBJ1-2, with 11 bases lining up with TRBD1. Germline V lookup: CDR1 DFQATT, CDR2 SNEGSKA (reference sequence). V trimming: 3 bases; J trimming: 3 bases; junction bases outside the gene matches: 3. This CDR3 has 14 residues. The CDR3 loop reads CSASVGQGDYGYTF. The CDR3 nucleotides are TGCAGTGCTAGTGTGGGACAGGGGGACTATGGCTACACCTTC.

This clone has only one observation. V usage is TRBV5-6 and J usage is TRBJ1-1; a weak D match, TRBD1 (5 bases). The CDR3 runs to 15 residues. V lost 4 bases and J lost 7, with 20 bases in between. Germline CDR1 reads SGHDT; CDR2 reads YYEEEE. The CDR3 reads CASSPQLTASLEAFF. CDR3 DNA sequence: TGTGCCAGCAGCCCCCAGTTGACAGCTAGCCTTGAAGCTTTCTTT. Full variable domain (outside the CDR3, taken from reference TRBV5-6 and TRBJ1-1): DAGVTQSPTHLIKTRGQQVTLRCSPKSGHDTVSWYQQALGQGPQFIFQYYEEEERQRGNFPDRFSGHQFPNYSSELNVNALLLGDSALYLCASSPQLTASLEAFFGQGTRLTVV.

This clone showed up just once. The rearrangement joins TRBV5-8 to TRBJ1-5, with TRBD1 identical over 8 bases. The CDR3 is 17 residues long. Germline lookup yields CDR1 SGHTS and CDR2 YDEGEE. J gave up 7 bases and V 3 bases, and 15 bases lay outside the gene matches. The CDR3 DNA reads TGTGCCAGCAGCTCCATGGCCGGGACAGGTTTCGGGCAGCCCCAGCATTTT. It yields the protein CASSSMAGTGFGQPQHF. The full variable domain, rest sourced from reference TRBV5-8 and TRBJ1-5, is EAGVTQSPTHLIKTRGQQATLRCSPISGHTSVYWYQQALGLGLQFLLWYDEGEERNRGNFPPRFSGRQFPNYSSELNVNALELEDSALYLCASSSMAGTGFGQPQHFGDGTRLSIL.

The gene calls are TRBV6-6 and TRBJ2-1, with a tentative D call TRBD2 (6 bases). The CDR3 runs 15 residues. V was shortened by 2 bases and J by 5 bases, with 13 bases between the two germline ends. Germline V gene lookup returns CDR1 MNHNY and CDR2 SVGAGI (reference sequence). The CDR3 coding sequence is TGTGCCAGCAGTTACGTAGGGAGGATGAACAATGAGCAGTTCTTC. It is translated as CASSYVGRMNNEQFF.

The rearrangement joins TRBV18 to TRBJ1-5; D is unclear. Trimming took 6 bases from V and 0 from J, leaving 9 bases between them. This CDR3 region has 14 residues. Germline-derived CDR1 and CDR2 are KGHSH and LQKENI. The DNA for the CDR3 is TGTGCCAGCTCGGGTCGCCTTAGCAATCAGCCCCAGCATTTT. It translates to CASSGRLSNQPQHF.

The rearrangement joins TRBV2 to TRBJ2-7; no clear D. CDR1 is SNHLY, CDR2 FYNNEI, per germline. CDR3 length: 12 amino acids. V lost 2 bases to trimming and J lost 3 bases, with 5 bases between them. CDR3 region: CASSEQNYEQYF. DNA of the CDR3: TGTGCCAGCAGTGAACAGAACTACGAGCAGTACTTC.

The chain is built from TRBV27 and TRBJ1-1, with D unresolved. Per the germline V gene, CDR1 is MNHEY and CDR2 is SMNVEV (reference sequence). The V end was cut by 4 bases, the J end by 4 bases, with 13 bases between. The CDR3 extends over 14 amino acids. The CDR3 DNA follows: TGTGCCAGCAGTTCGGCGGCCGCCTTCACTGAAGCTTTCTTT. Its protein is CASSSAAAFTEAFF.

The chain employs TRBV18 and TRBJ1-1; D gene ambiguous. V shed 3 bases and J shed 4 bases, with 15 bases lying between them. The CDR3 is made up of 15 amino acids. Germline V gene sequence: CDR1 KGHSH, CDR2 LQKENI. For the CDR3, the DNA is TGTGCCAGCTCACCCGGGGAGGGTGAGGGCACTGAAGCTTTCTTT. As protein: CASSPGEGEGTEAFF.

The chain combines TRBV18 with TRBJ2-5; perhaps D is TRBD1 or TRBD2 (5 bases each). Germline-derived CDR1 and CDR2 are KGHSH and LQKENI. The CDR3 consists of 16 residues. V was cut by 3 bases and J by 4 bases, with 18 bases left in between. CDR3 nucleotide sequence: TGTGCCAGCTCACCCGCAAGTTGGGGCGCGGGAGAGACCCAGTACTTC. Translation: CASSPASWGAGETQYF.

Only one count was recorded for this clone. This chain links TRBV9 with TRBJ2-7, with a tentative D call TRBD2 (5 bases). Germline loops: CDR1 SGDLS, CDR2 YYNGEE. V lost 4 bases, J lost 6 bases, and 14 bases lay in between. CDR3 length equals 13 residues. CDR3 in DNA: TGTGCCAGCAGCCCCCCGGACTCAAGCGAGCAGTACTTC. This translates into CASSPPDSSEQYF. Full variable domain (missing parts from reference TRBV9 and TRBJ2-7): DSGVTQTPKHLITATGQRVTLRCSPRSGDLSVYWYQQSLDQGLQFLIQYYNGEERAKGNILERFSAQQFPDLHSELNLSSLELGDSALYFCASSPPDSSEQYFGPGTRLTVT.

This clone occurred once. J is TRBJ1-5 and V is TRBV27, with D unresolved. The germline V gene has CDR1 MNHEY and CDR2 SMNVEV (reference sequence). This CDR3 is 14 amino acids long. Trimming removed 3 bases from V and 1 base from J, with 7 bases in between. The CDR3 loop reads CASSLGRSNQPQHF. The CDR3 DNA reads TGTGCCAGCAGTTTGGGTCGGAGCAATCAGCCCCAGCATTTT.

The rearrangement links TRBV29-1 to TRBJ2-5; unclear D gene. The ends were cut back, 5 bases at V and 4 bases at J, with 14 bases in the middle. The CDR3 contains 13 residues. Germline CDR1 is SQVTM and CDR2 is ANQGSEA. The CDR3 here is CSVHHGRRETQYF. The CDR3 coding sequence is TGCAGCGTTCACCACGGGCGCAGAGAGACCCAGTACTTC.

The chain is built from TRBV19 and TRBJ1-3; D call uncertain. CDR3 size: 14 residues. Deletions cut 2 bases from V and 0 bases from J, with 5 bases between. Germline V gene sequence: CDR1 LNHDA, CDR2 SQIVND (reference sequence). Here the CDR3 reads CASSIWDSGNTIYF. The CDR3 bases are TGTGCCAGTAGTATATGGGACTCTGGAAACACCATATATTTT.

The V and J genes are TRBV5-1 and TRBJ2-3, with 7 bases aligning to TRBD1. Unmatched junction bases numbered 10, after V lost 4 bases and J lost 5 bases. Germline CDR1 SGHRS, CDR2 YFSETQ. The CDR3 sequence is 15 residues long. CDR3 sequence reads: CASSLQGILLDTQYF. In DNA form, the CDR3 reads TGCGCCAGCAGCCTACAGGGGATTTTACTAGATACGCAGTATTTT.

CDR3 nucleotide sequence: TGTGCCAGCAGTTACTCCCTCGGGACGTCTACCTACGAGCAGTACTTC. It yields the protein CASSYSLGTSTYEQYF. This rearrangement joins TRBV6-5 to TRBJ2-7; D tentatively reads TRBD1 or TRBD2 (5 bases each). CDR3 length: 16 amino acids. Trimming removed 0 bases from V and 2 bases from J, with 14 bases in between. Germline values: CDR1 MNHEY, CDR2 SVGAGI.